Listed here are 27 T cell receptor beta chains from one sample, sequenced in a study of Graves' ophthalmopathy and Graves' hyperthyroidism (dated by TCRdb to the late 2010s). The sample was run on an Illumina HiSeq 2000. For repertoire sequencing, TCR beta CDR3 regions were amplified from RNA transcripts. A first-round RT-PCR used HTBI primers with the Qiagen OneStep RT-PCR kit, followed by a second-round multiplex PCR, size selection and purification. In-frame beta chains were kept once TCRdb had trimmed the public reads at Q25 with fastp and called clones with MiXCR. Each CDR3 protein gets just one entry, which takes the most common genes and DNA from the rows behind it. For this sample the table gives hundreds of thousands of distinct CDR3 sequences, of which roughly an eighth were detected only once. Together, the top ten hold 9.5% to 10% of the sample. Sequenced: blood. The receptor set was obtained from a woman aged 30 to 39 with Graves' ophthalmopathy. Donor details come from another sample of the same person, matched by shared clones.

This clonotype was seen repeatedly, ten times or more. The gene calls are TRBV3-1 and TRBJ2-4; possible D gene TRBD1, 6 bases. Trimming took off 0 bases at V and 6 bases at J, with 6 bases between the two ends. The germline V gene encodes CDR1 LGHDT and CDR2 YNNKEL (reference sequence). CDR3 length equals 13 residues. DNA for the CDR3: TGTGCCAGCAGCCAAGAGGACAGAAACATTCAGTACTTC. Translated, it gives CASSQEDRNIQYF.

This chain joins TRBV18 and TRBJ2-7; a possible D gene is TRBD1 (5 bases). Deletions cut 3 bases from V and 5 bases from J, with 14 bases between. Germline V gene lookup returns CDR1 KGHSH and CDR2 LQKENI. The CDR3 has 14 amino acids. CDR3 nucleotide sequence: TGTGCCAGCTCACCGGGGCCTCGCTATAACGAGCAGTACTTC. Translated: CASSPGPRYNEQYF.

Many counts were recorded for this clonotype. The rearrangement links TRBV11-2 to TRBJ2-7; TRBD1 matches 8 bases. CDR1 is SGHAT, CDR2 FQNNGV, per germline. V was pared by 6 bases and J by 0 bases, with 4 bases of the junction left unmatched. There are 14 residues in the CDR3. The CDR3 spells CASSATGASYEQYF. In DNA, the CDR3 is TGTGCCAGCAGTGCGACAGGGGCCTCCTACGAGCAGTACTTC.

This clonotype was observed at least ten times. The chain uses TRBV6-5 and TRBJ1-3; D not resolved. The CDR3 runs 14 residues. V lost 0 bases, J lost 3 bases, and 6 bases lay in between. Germline V gene sequence: CDR1 MNHEY, CDR2 SVGAGI. For the CDR3, the DNA is TGTGCCAGCAGTTACTCCCGGCTTGGAAACACCATATATTTT. Translation: CASSYSRLGNTIYF.

The chain employs TRBV6-1 and TRBJ1-1; D is ambiguous. This CDR3 region has 14 residues. V lost 5 bases and J lost 7, with 17 bases in between. The germline V gene has CDR1 MNHNS and CDR2 SASEGT. The CDR3 DNA is TGTGCCAGCAGTCCAATATCCCCCTTGGGTGAAGCTTTCTTT. The encoded protein is CASSPISPLGEAFF.

The table lists this clonotype with many counts. CDR3 coding DNA: TGTGCCAGCAGGGGGGGACAGGAAAACTATGGCTACACCTTC. Encoded protein: CASRGGQENYGYTF. This chain links TRBV28 with TRBJ1-2; 8 bases line up with TRBD1. The V gene end was trimmed by 6 bases and the J gene end by 2 bases; junction bases not matched to a gene: 5. This CDR3 spans 14 amino acids. The germline V gene encodes CDR1 MDHEN and CDR2 SYDVKM.

This clonotype appeared many times. This chain links TRBV6-4 with TRBJ2-7, with D possibly matching TRBD1 (5 bases). CDR1 is MRHNA, CDR2 SNTAGT, per germline. Trimming pared 3 bases from V and 0 bases from J, leaving 15 bases between. This CDR3 has 16 residues. CDR3 region: CASSDSPGRLSYEQYF. Written as DNA, the CDR3 is TGTGCCAGCAGTGATTCGCCAGGGCGCCTCTCCTACGAGCAGTACTTC.

This clonotype was seen repeatedly, ten times or more. One end of the junction does not line up with germline, which may come from a read error. V gene TRBV7-2 combines with J gene TRBJ1-3; D is unresolved. CDR1 and CDR2 (germline): SGHTA, FQGNSA. The CDR3 runs to 14 residues. CDR3 coding DNA: TGTGCCAGCAGCTTAGGGGCCGCAGGAAACACCACATATTTT. Its protein product is CASSLGAAGNTTYF.

This chain joins TRBV11-1 and TRBJ1-6; no clear D. Germline assignment: CDR1 SGHAT and CDR2 FQDESV (reference sequence). With 5 bases removed from V and 7 bases from J, the gap between germline ends came to 27 bases. The CDR3 consists of 19 residues. CDR3 nucleotide sequence: TGTGCCAGCAGCCGAAACATCGGACGTCTAAGCCGTTCCAATTCACCCCTCCACTTT. Translation gives CASSRNIGRLSRSNSPLHF.

This clonotype was seen many times. V usage is TRBV6-4 and J usage is TRBJ1-3; no firm D call. Deletions cut 6 bases from V and 7 bases from J, with 7 bases between. CDR3 size: 11 residues. CDR1 is MRHNA and CDR2 is SNTAGT in the germline V gene. The CDR3 sequence is CASSSFNTIYF. The CDR3 DNA reads as TGTGCCAGCAGCTCTTTTAACACCATATATTTT.

Many counts were recorded for this clonotype. The chain employs TRBV10-3 and TRBJ1-1; D unclear. With 4 bases removed from V and 3 bases from J, the gap between germline ends came to 9 bases. Germline V CDR1 and CDR2: ENHRY, SYGVKD. The CDR3 totals 13 residues. The CDR3 DNA reads TGTGCCATCAGTGTCGAGGAGTACACTGAAGCTTTCTTT. It codes for CAISVEEYTEAFF.

This clonotype was seen only a few times. The J gene is TRBJ2-4, the V gene TRBV20-1, with D possibly matching TRBD2 (5 bases). CDR3 size: 15 residues. V lost 0 bases to trimming and J lost 0 bases, with 9 bases between them. CDR1 and CDR2 from the germline V gene are DFQATT and SNEGSKA (reference sequence). CDR3 amino acids: CSARDHGVAKNIQYF. CDR3 sequence (DNA): TGCAGTGCTAGAGATCACGGGGTAGCCAAAAACATTCAGTACTTC.

This clonotype occurred a few times. Germline is not matched at one junction end, which may reflect a read error. The chain joins TRBV11-2 to TRBJ2-7, with D perhaps assigned TRBD1 or TRBD2 (5 bases each). CDR1 is SGHAT, CDR2 FQNNGV, per germline. This CDR3 has 15 residues. The CDR3 protein is CASNLEVGVAYEQYF. The CDR3 DNA is TGTGCCAGCAACTTAGAGGTGGGGGTCGCCTACGAGCAGTACTTC.

This clonotype was seen many times. CDR3 in amino acids: CASSPGTGKPGSYEQYF. In nucleotides, the CDR3 is TGTGCCAGCTCACCCGGGACAGGGAAACCGGGCTCCTACGAGCAGTACTTC. The chain combines TRBV18 with TRBJ2-7; 9 bases map to TRBD1. The J segment lost 0 bases and the V segment lost 3 bases, leaving 9 bases of the junction unmatched. The CDR3 runs 17 residues. The germline CDR1 and CDR2 sequences are KGHSH and LQKENI.

This clonotype was detected a few times. The rearrangement uses TRBV19 and TRBJ1-6, with 7 bases fitting TRBD1. The germline V gene has CDR1 LNHDA and CDR2 SQIVND (reference sequence). V shed 3 bases and J 8 bases; nucleotides not matched to a gene: 4. CDR3 size: 14 residues. CDR3 coding DNA: TGTGCCAGTAGTATCTGGCAGGGGGATTCACCCCTCCACTTT. Its translation is CASSIWQGDSPLHF. The full variable domain, completed using reference TRBV19 and TRBJ1-6, is DGGITQSPKYLFRKEGQNVTLSCEQNLNHDAMYWYRQDPGQGLRLIYYSQIVNDFQKGDIAEGYSVSREKKESFPLTVTSAQKNPTAFYLCASSIWQGDSPLHFGNGTRLTVT.

Many counts were recorded for this clonotype. This sequence joins TRBV28 and TRBJ1-5; a possible D gene is TRBD1 (5 bases). The V gene lost 7 bases and the J gene lost 0 bases, with 13 bases spanning the gap. Germline lookup yields CDR1 MDHEN and CDR2 SYDVKM. This CDR3 region has 15 residues. CDR3 loop: CASTQGVYSNQPQHF. The CDR3 DNA reads as TGTGCCAGCACCCAAGGGGTGTATAGCAATCAGCCCCAGCATTTT.

The chain joins TRBV11-2 to TRBJ2-7, with TRBD1 matching over 8 bases. The CDR3 is made up of 17 amino acids. Losses at the gene ends were 3 bases for V and 1 base for J; bases not matched to a gene: 11. Germline V gene data show CDR1 as SGHAT and CDR2 as FQNNGV. Here the CDR3 DNA reads TGTGCCAGCAGCTTTTCCCCCCCCGGGACAGGTTCCTACGAGCAGTACTTC. Translated, it gives CASSFSPPGTGSYEQYF.

In this sample, this clonotype turned up many times. The rearrangement links TRBV12-3 or TRBV12-4 to TRBJ2-7; weak D call: TRBD1 (5 bases). V lost 3 bases and J 2 bases, leaving 8 bases between the germline ends. The CDR3 totals 13 residues. The DNA for the CDR3 is TGTGCCAGCAGTTTGCTGGGGCCCTACGAGCAGTACTTC. This sequence encodes CASSLLGPYEQYF.

This clonotype has at least ten counts. The V gene is TRBV18, the J gene TRBJ1-1; D is ambiguous. Trimming left V 3 bases short and J 3 bases short, with 8 bases between. Germline V lookup: CDR1 KGHSH, CDR2 LQKENI. The CDR3 contains 13 residues. CDR3 sequence: CASSPAGYTEAFF. CDR3 in DNA: TGTGCCAGCTCACCGGCAGGATACACTGAAGCTTTCTTT. The variable domain in full, completed from reference TRBV18 and TRBJ1-1, reads NAGVMQNPRHLVRRRGQEARLRCSPMKGHSHVYWYRQLPEEGLKFMVYLQKENIIDESGMPKERFSAEFPKEGPSILRIQQVVRGDSAAYFCASSPAGYTEAFFGQGTRLTVV.

This clonotype appeared many times. The chain couples TRBV4-1 to TRBJ2-7; 11 nucleotides align to TRBD1. The CDR3 extends over 15 amino acids. From germline, CDR1 is MGHRA and CDR2 YSYEKL. The V gene end was trimmed by 4 bases and the J gene end by 0 bases; junction bases not matched to a gene: 2. The CDR3 region has the DNA TGCGCCAGCAGCCGAGGGACAGGGGGCTCCTACGAGCAGTACTTC. Protein sequence: CASSRGTGGSYEQYF.

This clonotype was detected many times. This chain joins TRBV7-9 and TRBJ1-6, with D uncertain. Looked up from germline, CDR1 is SEHNR and CDR2 is FQNEAQ (reference sequence). The CDR3 runs to 11 residues. The V end lost 8 bases, the J end lost 8 bases, and 7 bases lay between the germline ends. CDR3 nucleotide sequence: TGTGCCAGCGGGCGCGATTCACCCCTCCACTTT. This codes for CASGRDSPLHF.

At least ten counts were recorded for this clonotype. This sequence joins TRBV12-3 or TRBV12-4 and TRBJ2-7; TRBD2 aligns across 9 bases. There are 15 residues in the CDR3. V lost 6 bases to trimming and J lost 2 bases; unmatched junction nucleotides: 8. CDR3: CASRGGLAETYEQYF. Here the CDR3 DNA reads TGTGCCAGCAGGGGGGGACTAGCCGAAACCTACGAGCAGTACTTC.

In this sample, this clonotype turned up a few times. The V call is TRBV5-1, the J call TRBJ2-3; D is perhaps TRBD1 (6 bases). With 7 bases removed from V and 5 bases from J, the gap between germline ends came to 14 bases. This CDR3 region has 13 residues. CDR1 and CDR2 from the germline V gene are SGHRS and YFSETQ. CDR3 DNA: TGCGCCAGCCGTAAGGCAGGGGTAGATACGCAGTATTTT. Translation gives CASRKAGVDTQYF.

This clonotype was detected many times. The genes are TRBV20-1 and TRBJ2-7, with 7 bases lining up with TRBD1. Germline assignment: CDR1 DFQATT and CDR2 SNEGSKA (reference sequence). V lost 6 bases, J lost 3 bases, and 8 bases stayed unmatched. CDR3 length equals 13 residues. In DNA, the CDR3 is TGCAGTGCCTCCGGGACAGATTTCTACGAGCAGTACTTC. Protein sequence: CSASGTDFYEQYF.

Many counts were recorded for this clonotype. This sequence joins TRBV7-8 and TRBJ2-7, with D tentatively TRBD1 (5 bases). The germline V gene encodes CDR1 SGHVS and CDR2 FQNEAQ. V was pared by 0 bases and J by 6 bases, with 12 bases between. The CDR3 contains 14 residues. The CDR3 DNA is TGTGCCAGCAGCTTAGCGGGGCAGGGTGGCGAGCAGTACTTC. Encoded protein: CASSLAGQGGEQYF.

This clonotype was observed many times. The rearrangement joins TRBV10-2 to TRBJ2-7; D is unclear. Germline lookup yields CDR1 WSHSY and CDR2 SAAADI. This CDR3 is 11 amino acids long. Trimming pared 8 bases from V and 0 bases from J, leaving 5 bases between. Here the CDR3 DNA reads TGCGCCAGCCTGAGCTCCTACGAGCAGTACTTC. Its translation: CASLSSYEQYF.

This clonotype was picked up many times. The CDR3 sequence is CASSTVTGVETQYF. Written as DNA, the CDR3 is TGCGCCAGCAGTACCGTTACAGGGGTTGAGACCCAGTACTTC. The rearrangement joins TRBV5-1 to TRBJ2-5; the match to TRBD1 covers 7 bases. With 5 bases clipped from V and 5 bases from J, the junction kept 9 bases outside the gene matches. The germline V gene has CDR1 SGHRS and CDR2 YFSETQ. The CDR3 length is 14 residues.